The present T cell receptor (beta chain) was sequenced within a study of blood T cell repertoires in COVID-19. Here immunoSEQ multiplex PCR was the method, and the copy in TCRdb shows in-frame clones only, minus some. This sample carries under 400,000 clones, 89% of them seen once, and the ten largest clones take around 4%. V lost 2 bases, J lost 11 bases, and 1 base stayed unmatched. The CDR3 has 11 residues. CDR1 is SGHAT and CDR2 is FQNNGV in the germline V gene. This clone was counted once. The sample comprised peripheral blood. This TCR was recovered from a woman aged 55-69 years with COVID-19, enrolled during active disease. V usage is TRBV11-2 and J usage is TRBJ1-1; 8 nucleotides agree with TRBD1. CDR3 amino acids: CASSLTGGAFF. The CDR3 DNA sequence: TGTGCCAGCAGCTTAACAGGGGGGGCTTTCTTT.